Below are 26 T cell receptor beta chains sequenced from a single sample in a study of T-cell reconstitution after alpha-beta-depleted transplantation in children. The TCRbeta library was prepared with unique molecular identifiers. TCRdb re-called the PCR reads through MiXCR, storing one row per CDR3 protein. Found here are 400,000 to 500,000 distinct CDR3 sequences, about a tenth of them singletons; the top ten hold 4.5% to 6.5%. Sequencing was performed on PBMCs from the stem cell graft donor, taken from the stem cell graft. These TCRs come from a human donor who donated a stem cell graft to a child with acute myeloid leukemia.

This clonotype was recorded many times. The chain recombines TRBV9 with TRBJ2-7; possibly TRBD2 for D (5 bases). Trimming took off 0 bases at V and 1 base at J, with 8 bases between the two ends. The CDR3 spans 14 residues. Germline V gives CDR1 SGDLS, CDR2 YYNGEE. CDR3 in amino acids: CASSVGGNSYEQYF. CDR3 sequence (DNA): TGTGCCAGCAGCGTAGGAGGGAATTCCTACGAGCAGTACTTC.

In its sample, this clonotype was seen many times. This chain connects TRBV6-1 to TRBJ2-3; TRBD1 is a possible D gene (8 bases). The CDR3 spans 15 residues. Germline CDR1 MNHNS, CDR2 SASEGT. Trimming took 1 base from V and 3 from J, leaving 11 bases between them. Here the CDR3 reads CASSEEQGGTDTQYF. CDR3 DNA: TGTGCCAGCAGTGAAGAACAGGGGGGGACAGATACGCAGTATTTT.

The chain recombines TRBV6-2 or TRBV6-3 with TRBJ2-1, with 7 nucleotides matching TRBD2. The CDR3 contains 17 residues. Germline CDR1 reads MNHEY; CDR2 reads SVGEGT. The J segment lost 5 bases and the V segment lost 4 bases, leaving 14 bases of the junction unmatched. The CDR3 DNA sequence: TGTGCCAGCAGTTCGGTTCGCCTTACTAGCGCCAACAATGAGCAGTTCTTC. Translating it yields CASSSVRLTSANNEQFF.

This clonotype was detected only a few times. DNA of the CDR3: TGTGCCAGCAGCTTAAAGGCTAGCGGGGGATTAGATACGCAGTATTTT. Encoded protein: CASSLKASGGLDTQYF. V is TRBV7-9 and J is TRBJ2-3; 10 nucleotides line up with TRBD2. CDR3 length: 16 residues. CDR1 SEHNR and CDR2 FQNEAQ come from the germline V gene (reference sequence). V lost 2 bases to trimming and J lost 5 bases; unmatched junction nucleotides: 7.

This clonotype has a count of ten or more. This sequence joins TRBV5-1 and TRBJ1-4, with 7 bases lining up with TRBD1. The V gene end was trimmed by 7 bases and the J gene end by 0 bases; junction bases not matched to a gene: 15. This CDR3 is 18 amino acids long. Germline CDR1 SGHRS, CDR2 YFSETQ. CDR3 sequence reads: CASSLGQGGYTTNEKLFF. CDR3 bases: TGCGCCAGCTCCCTCGGGCAGGGGGGCTACACAACTAATGAAAAACTGTTTTTT.

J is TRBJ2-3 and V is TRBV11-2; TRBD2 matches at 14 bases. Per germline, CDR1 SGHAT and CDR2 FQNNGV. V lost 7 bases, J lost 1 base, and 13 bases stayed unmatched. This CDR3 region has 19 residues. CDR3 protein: CASNPSGTSGSFGTDTQYF. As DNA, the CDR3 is TGTGCCAGCAACCCTTCCGGGACTAGCGGGAGCTTCGGCACAGATACGCAGTATTTT. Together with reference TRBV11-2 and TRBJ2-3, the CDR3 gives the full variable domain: EAGVAQSPRYKIIEKRQSVAFWCNPISGHATLYWYQQILGQGPKLLIQFQNNGVVDDSQLPKDRFSAERLKGVDSTLKIQPAKLEDSAVYLCASNPSGTSGSFGTDTQYFGPGTRLTVL.

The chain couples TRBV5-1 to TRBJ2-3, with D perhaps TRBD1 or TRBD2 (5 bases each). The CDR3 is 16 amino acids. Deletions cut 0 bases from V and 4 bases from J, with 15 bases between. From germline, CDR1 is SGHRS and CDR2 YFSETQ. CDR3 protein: CASSLGPPGTSDTQYF. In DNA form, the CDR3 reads TGCGCCAGCAGCTTGGGACCCCCGGGGACCTCAGATACGCAGTATTTT. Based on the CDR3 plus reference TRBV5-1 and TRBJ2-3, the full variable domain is KAGVTQTPRYLIKTRGQQVTLSCSPISGHRSVSWYQQTPGQGLQFLFEYFSETQRNKGNFPGRFSGRQFSNSRSEMNVSTLELGDSALYLCASSLGPPGTSDTQYFGPGTRLTVL.

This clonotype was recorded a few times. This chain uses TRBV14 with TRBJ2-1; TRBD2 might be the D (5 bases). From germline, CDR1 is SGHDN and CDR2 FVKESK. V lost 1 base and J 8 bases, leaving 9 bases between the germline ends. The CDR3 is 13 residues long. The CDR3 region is CASSQVGADEQFF. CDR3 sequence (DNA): TGTGCCAGCAGCCAAGTTGGAGCGGATGAGCAGTTCTTC. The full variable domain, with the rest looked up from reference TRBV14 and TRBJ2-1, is EAGVTQFPSHSVIEKGQTVTLRCDPISGHDNLYWYRRVMGKEIKFLLHFVKESKQDESGMPNNRFLAERTGGTYSTLKVQPAELEDSGVYFCASSQVGADEQFFGPGTRLTVL.

The CDR3 bases are TGCGCCAGCAGCCAATATCACCAGACTAATAATTCACCCCTCCACTTT. Translation: CASSQYHQTNNSPLHF. This chain links TRBV4-3 with TRBJ1-6; D gene uncertain. Trimming pared 2 bases from V and 5 bases from J, leaving 13 bases between. CDR1 and CDR2 from the germline V gene are LGHNA and YSLEER. The CDR3 is 16 amino acids.

In DNA, the CDR3 is TGTGCCAGCACCCTCCGAGAGCAAGAGACCCAGTACTTC. Protein: CASTLREQETQYF. V gene TRBV6-2 or TRBV6-3 combines with J gene TRBJ2-5; unclear D gene. This CDR3 contains 13 residues. Germline V CDR1 and CDR2: MNHEY, SVGEGT. Trimming removed 7 bases from V and 2 bases from J, with 11 bases in between.

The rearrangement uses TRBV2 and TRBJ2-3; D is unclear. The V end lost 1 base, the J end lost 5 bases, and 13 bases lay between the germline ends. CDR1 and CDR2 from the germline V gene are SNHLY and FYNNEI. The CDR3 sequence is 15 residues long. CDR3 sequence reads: CASSEVAPGRDTQYF. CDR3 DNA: TGTGCCAGCAGTGAAGTTGCGCCCGGCAGAGATACGCAGTATTTT.

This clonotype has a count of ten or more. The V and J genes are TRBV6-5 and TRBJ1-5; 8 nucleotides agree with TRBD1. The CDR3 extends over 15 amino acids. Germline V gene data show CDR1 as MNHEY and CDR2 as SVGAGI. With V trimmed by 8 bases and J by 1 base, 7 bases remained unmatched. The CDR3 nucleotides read TGTGCCAGCTCTCTTCAGGGGGCGAGCAATCAGCCCCAGCATTTT. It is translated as CASSLQGASNQPQHF.

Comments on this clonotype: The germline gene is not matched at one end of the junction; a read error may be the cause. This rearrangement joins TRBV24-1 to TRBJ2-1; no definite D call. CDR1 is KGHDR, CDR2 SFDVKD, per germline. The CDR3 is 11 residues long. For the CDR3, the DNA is TGTGCCACCAGTGATAGAGATGAGCACTTCTTC. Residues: CATSDRDEHFF.

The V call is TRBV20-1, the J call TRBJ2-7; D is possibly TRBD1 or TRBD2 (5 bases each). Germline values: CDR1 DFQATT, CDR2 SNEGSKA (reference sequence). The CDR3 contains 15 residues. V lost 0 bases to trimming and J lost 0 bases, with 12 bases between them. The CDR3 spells CSARDLGGSSYEQYF. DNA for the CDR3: TGCAGTGCTAGAGATCTTGGGGGTAGCTCCTACGAGCAGTACTTC.

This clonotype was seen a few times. In DNA, the CDR3 is TGTGCCAGCAGCCAAACTAGCGGGGCAACAGATACGCAGTATTTT. Its translation: CASSQTSGATDTQYF. The V call is TRBV3-1, the J call TRBJ2-3, with TRBD2 identical over 10 bases. Trimming at V came to 2 bases and at J to 3 bases, leaving 2 bases not matched to a gene. This CDR3 region has 15 residues. Germline V gene data show CDR1 as LGHDT and CDR2 as YNNKEL (reference sequence).

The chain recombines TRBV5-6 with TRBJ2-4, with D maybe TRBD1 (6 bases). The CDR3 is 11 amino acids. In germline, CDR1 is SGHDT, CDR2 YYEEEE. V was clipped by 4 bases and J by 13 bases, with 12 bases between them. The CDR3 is CASSGPRGQYF. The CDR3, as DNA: TGTGCCAGCAGCGGGCCCAGGGGACAGTACTTC.

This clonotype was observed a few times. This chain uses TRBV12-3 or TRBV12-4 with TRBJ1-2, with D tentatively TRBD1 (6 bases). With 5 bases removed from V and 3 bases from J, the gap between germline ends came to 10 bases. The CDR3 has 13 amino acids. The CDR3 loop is CASSARQDYGYTF. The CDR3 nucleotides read TGTGCCAGCAGTGCGCGACAGGACTATGGCTACACCTTC.

CDR3 protein: CASSSGFGTGGLEQYF. CDR3 nucleotides: TGTGCCAGCAGCTCCGGTTTCGGGACAGGGGGCCTCGAGCAGTACTTC. This rearrangement joins TRBV7-2 to TRBJ2-7; 12 positions match TRBD1. The germline V gene has CDR1 SGHTA and CDR2 FQGNSA. Trimming took 4 bases from V and 6 from J; bases not matched to a gene: 10. The CDR3 loop spans 16 amino acids.

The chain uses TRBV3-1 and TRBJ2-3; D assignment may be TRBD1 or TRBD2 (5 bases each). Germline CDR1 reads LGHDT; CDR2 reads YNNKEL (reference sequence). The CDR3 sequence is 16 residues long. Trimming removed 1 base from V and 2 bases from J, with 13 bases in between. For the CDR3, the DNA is TGTGCCAGCAGCCAAGCCGGGGCGGCCTACACAGATACGCAGTATTTT. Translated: CASSQAGAAYTDTQYF.

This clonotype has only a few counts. CDR3 loop: CASSQGEGEAFF. CDR3 sequence (DNA): TGTGCCAGCAGCCAAGGAGAGGGAGAAGCTTTCTTT. V usage is TRBV14 and J usage is TRBJ1-1; unclear D gene. The CDR3 runs to 12 residues. Between the trimmed V and J ends, which lost 1 base and 8 bases, there was a span of 8 bases. The germline gives CDR1 SGHDN, CDR2 FVKESK.

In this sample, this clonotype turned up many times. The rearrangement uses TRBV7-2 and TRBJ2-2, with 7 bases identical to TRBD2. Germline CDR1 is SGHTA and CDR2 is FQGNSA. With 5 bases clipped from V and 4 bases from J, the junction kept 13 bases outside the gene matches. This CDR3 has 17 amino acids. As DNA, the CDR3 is TGTGCCAGCAGCCCTAAGTCGGTAGCGGGTAGCACCGGGGAGCTGTTTTTT. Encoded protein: CASSPKSVAGSTGELFF.

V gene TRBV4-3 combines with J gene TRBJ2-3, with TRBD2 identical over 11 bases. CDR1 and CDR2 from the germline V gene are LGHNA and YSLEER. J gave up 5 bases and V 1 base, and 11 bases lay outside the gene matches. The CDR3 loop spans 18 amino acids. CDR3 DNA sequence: TGCGCCAGCAGCCAAGCCAAGATTAGCGGGAGGGGTGGAGATACGCAGTATTTT. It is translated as CASSQAKISGRGGDTQYF.

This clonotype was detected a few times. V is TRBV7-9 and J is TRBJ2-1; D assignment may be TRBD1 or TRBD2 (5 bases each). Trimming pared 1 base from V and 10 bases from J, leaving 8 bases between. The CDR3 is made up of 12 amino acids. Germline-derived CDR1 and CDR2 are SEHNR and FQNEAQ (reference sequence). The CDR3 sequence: CASSLGRDEQFF. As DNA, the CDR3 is TGTGCCAGCAGCTTAGGCAGGGACGAGCAGTTCTTC. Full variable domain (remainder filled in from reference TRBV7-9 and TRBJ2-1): DTGVSQNPRHKITKRGQNVTFRCDPISEHNRLYWYRQTLGQGPEFLTYFQNEAQLEKSRLLSDRFSAERPKGSFSTLEIQRTEQGDSAMYLCASSLGRDEQFFGPGTRLTVL.

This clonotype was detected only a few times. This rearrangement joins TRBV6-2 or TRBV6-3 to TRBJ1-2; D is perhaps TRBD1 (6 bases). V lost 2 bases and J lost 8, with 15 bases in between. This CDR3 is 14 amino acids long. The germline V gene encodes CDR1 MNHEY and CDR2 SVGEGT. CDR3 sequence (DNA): TGTGCCAGCAGTTACGGACAGAAACCTGCGGGCTACACCTTC. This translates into CASSYGQKPAGYTF.

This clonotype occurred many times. The CDR3 is CAISELRWREDFNEQYF. Written as DNA, the CDR3 is TGTGCCATCAGCGAATTGAGGTGGCGGGAGGATTTCAACGAGCAGTACTTC. The V gene is TRBV10-3, the J gene TRBJ2-7; TRBD2 agrees at 8 bases. There are 17 residues in the CDR3. Germline V CDR1 and CDR2: ENHRY, SYGVKD. V was clipped by 6 bases and J by 5 bases; unmatched bases: 18.

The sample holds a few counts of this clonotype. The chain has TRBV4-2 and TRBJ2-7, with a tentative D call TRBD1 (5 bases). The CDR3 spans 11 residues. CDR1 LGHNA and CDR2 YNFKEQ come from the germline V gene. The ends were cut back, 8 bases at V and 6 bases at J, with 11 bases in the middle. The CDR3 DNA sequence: TGTGCCAGCGCGGTGGGGCTCGAGCAGTACTTC. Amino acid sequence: CASAVGLEQYF.